These 15 T cell receptor beta chains came from one sample sequenced in a study of T cells after yellow fever vaccination. From the 5' RACE reads, TCRdb called clonotypes with MiXCR, one entry per CDR3 protein. The sample includes fewer than 450,000 distinct CDR3 sequences, about 9.9% of them seen just once. The sequences come from PBMCs, collected on the day of the first yellow fever vaccination. These receptors originate from a man aged 18 to 30 who received the YFV17D yellow fever vaccine.

This clonotype was recorded a few times. This chain joins TRBV12-3 or TRBV12-4 and TRBJ2-1; the D gene could be TRBD1 or TRBD2 (5 bases each). This CDR3 contains 15 residues. With 6 bases removed from V and 6 bases from J, the gap between germline ends came to 18 bases. The CDR3 loop reads CASRMTVGTANEQFF. The CDR3 nucleotides read TGTGCCAGCAGGATGACAGTTGGGACGGCCAATGAGCAGTTCTTC.

This clonotype was recorded a few times. The chain uses TRBV10-3 and TRBJ1-4; weak D call: TRBD1 (6 bases). Deletions cut 5 bases from V and 8 bases from J, with 18 bases between. This CDR3 spans 15 amino acids. Germline-derived CDR1 and CDR2 are ENHRY and SYGVKD. Here the CDR3 DNA reads TGTGCCATCAGTCTCACCGGGGGCGGAGGGGAAAAACTGTTTTTT. Translating it yields CAISLTGGGGEKLFF.

The chain combines TRBV19 with TRBJ1-4; maybe TRBD1 (5 bases). Trimming stripped 3 bases from V and 3 bases from J, with 14 bases between. The CDR3 is 16 residues long. Germline-derived CDR1 and CDR2 are LNHDA and SQIVND (reference sequence). As DNA, the CDR3 is TGTGCCAGTAGTATGGGTGGGGCAGAAGCTAATGAAAAACTGTTTTTT. This sequence encodes CASSMGGAEANEKLFF.

This clonotype was seen repeatedly, ten times or more. The chain uses TRBV7-3 and TRBJ1-2, with unresolved D. CDR1 is SGHTA and CDR2 is FQGTGA in the germline V gene. There are 17 residues in the CDR3. The V and J ends lost 4 bases and 2 bases respectively, with 20 bases between them. CDR3 region: CASSSLSRLRKNYGYTF. In DNA, the CDR3 is TGTGCCAGCAGCTCCCTTTCGAGACTTAGGAAGAACTATGGCTACACCTTC.

V gene TRBV6-5 combines with J gene TRBJ2-2, with 8 bases lining up with TRBD1. V gave up 2 bases and J gave up 6 bases; unmatched junction bases: 5. The germline gives CDR1 MNHEY, CDR2 SVGAGI. This CDR3 has 15 amino acids. CDR3 in amino acids: CASSYGQGSAGELFF. The CDR3 DNA is TGTGCCAGCAGTTACGGACAGGGTAGCGCCGGGGAGCTGTTTTTT.

This clonotype was observed a handful of times. The rearrangement links TRBV6-5 to TRBJ2-1; D may be TRBD2 (6 bases). V dropped 0 bases and J dropped 7 bases, with 10 bases sitting between them. The CDR3 consists of 14 residues. Germline V CDR1 and CDR2: MNHEY, SVGAGI. The CDR3 region has the DNA TGTGCCAGCAGTTACTCGCCTAGCGAGAATGAGCAGTTCTTC. It encodes CASSYSPSENEQFF.

This chain uses TRBV12-3 or TRBV12-4 with TRBJ1-5; D unclear. V was pared by 7 bases and J by 1 base, with 14 bases between. The CDR3 extends over 15 amino acids. CDR3 region: CASTSSGTSNQPQHF. The CDR3 coding sequence is TGTGCCAGCACCTCCTCAGGAACCAGCAATCAGCCCCAGCATTTT.

This rearrangement joins TRBV7-8 to TRBJ2-7; 12 nucleotides agree with TRBD1. The V and J ends lost 1 base and 3 bases, in that order; junction bases with no gene match: 4. The CDR3 totals 16 residues. Germline V gives CDR1 SGHVS, CDR2 FQNEAQ. CDR3 loop: CASSLGRDRGLYEQYF. The DNA of the CDR3 is TGTGCCAGCAGCTTAGGGCGGGACAGGGGGCTCTACGAGCAGTACTTC. Full variable domain (remainder filled in from reference TRBV7-8 and TRBJ2-7): GAGVSQSPRYKVAKRGQDVALRCDPISGHVSLFWYQQALGQGPEFLTYFQNEAQLDKSGLPSDRFFAERPEGSVSTLKIQRTQQEDSAVYLCASSLGRDRGLYEQYFGPGTRLTVT.

This clonotype was counted only a few times. The V gene is TRBV20-1, the J gene TRBJ1-4, with a possible D match to TRBD1 (6 bases). The CDR3 runs 15 residues. Germline-derived CDR1 and CDR2 are DFQATT and SNEGSKA (reference sequence). Deletions cut 0 bases from V and 3 bases from J, with 11 bases between. The CDR3 DNA is TGCAGTGCTAGAGATCGGGGGCTGGCTAATGAAAAACTGTTTTTT. This translates into CSARDRGLANEKLFF.

There are a few counts of this clonotype. As DNA, the CDR3 is TGTGCCTGGAGGTCAAGCGGGGCAGATACGCAGTATTTT. Residues: CAWRSSGADTQYF. The chain uses TRBV30 and TRBJ2-3; 7 bases line up with TRBD2. This CDR3 is built from 13 residues. The V and J ends lost 3 bases and 4 bases, in that order; junction bases with no gene match: 4. The germline gives CDR1 GTSNPN, CDR2 SVGIG (reference sequence).

There are a few counts of this clonotype. V usage is TRBV6-2 or TRBV6-3 and J usage is TRBJ2-5; possibly TRBD1 or TRBD2 for D (5 bases each). V lost 4 bases and J 3 bases, leaving 15 bases between the germline ends. The CDR3 is 15 residues long. In germline, CDR1 is MNHEY, CDR2 SVGEGT. CDR3 residues: CASSFGGPGEETQYF. CDR3 bases: TGTGCCAGCAGTTTTGGGGGACCCGGAGAAGAGACCCAGTACTTC.

This clonotype was counted a few times. The V and J genes are TRBV5-6 and TRBJ2-7; 7 bases fit TRBD1. The V gene's germline CDR1 is SGHDT and CDR2 YYEEEE. CDR3 size: 15 residues. The ends lost 4 bases at V and 4 bases at J; junction bases unmatched: 11. The CDR3 spells CASSPQTGWPYEQYF. The CDR3 coding sequence is TGTGCCAGCAGCCCTCAGACAGGGTGGCCTTACGAGCAGTACTTC.

This clonotype turned up a few times. V usage is TRBV5-1 and J usage is TRBJ2-2, with no clear D. Trimming removed 0 bases from V and 1 base from J, with 10 bases in between. This CDR3 has 16 amino acids. CDR1 and CDR2 (germline): SGHRS, YFSETQ. This chain's CDR3 is CASSLAVWQNTGELFF. CDR3 DNA sequence: TGCGCCAGCAGCTTGGCCGTTTGGCAGAACACCGGGGAGCTGTTTTTT. The whole variable domain, remainder taken from reference TRBV5-1 and TRBJ2-2, is KAGVTQTPRYLIKTRGQQVTLSCSPISGHRSVSWYQQTPGQGLQFLFEYFSETQRNKGNFPGRFSGRQFSNSRSEMNVSTLELGDSALYLCASSLAVWQNTGELFFGEGSRLTVL.

This clonotype was detected a few times. The CDR3 DNA reads as TGTGCCATCAGTGAGGGGCCGGGACAGTCCACAGATACGCAGTATTTT. Its protein is CAISEGPGQSTDTQYF. The chain has TRBV10-3 and TRBJ2-3; 7 bases are a match to TRBD1. The CDR3 is 16 residues long. CDR1 ENHRY and CDR2 SYGVKD come from the germline V gene. V gave up 2 bases and J gave up 2 bases; unmatched junction bases: 7.

This clonotype was detected only a few times. The chain uses TRBV5-6 and TRBJ2-4; tentative D call: TRBD1 (5 bases). V was pared by 5 bases and J by 8 bases, with 11 bases between. Per the germline V gene, CDR1 is SGHDT and CDR2 is YYEEEE. The CDR3 spans 12 residues. Written as DNA, the CDR3 is TGTGCCAGCAGTAAGGACAACTACATTCAGTACTTC. Translated, it gives CASSKDNYIQYF.